This T cell receptor (beta chain) was captured in a study of Graves' ophthalmopathy and Graves' hyperthyroidism. RNA transcripts served as template for amplifying TCR beta CDR3 sequences. Second-round multiplex PCR came after first-round RT-PCR with HTBI primers. TCRdb reprocessed the multiplex PCR reads via MiXCR and lists one record per CDR3 protein. The sample includes around 600,000 distinct CDR3 sequences, about 41% of them seen just once. CDR1 and CDR2 (germline): DFQATT, SNEGSKA (reference sequence). Trimming stripped 8 bases from V and 5 bases from J, with 15 bases between. The CDR3 covers 12 residues.

This rearrangement joins TRBV20-1 to TRBJ2-5; no reliable D call. The receptor comes from an adult man with Graves' ophthalmopathy. Sequencing input: peripheral blood. This CDR3 is CSLPSVGETQYF. In DNA form, the CDR3 reads TGCAGTTTACCCTCGGTGGGGGAGACCCAGTACTTC.